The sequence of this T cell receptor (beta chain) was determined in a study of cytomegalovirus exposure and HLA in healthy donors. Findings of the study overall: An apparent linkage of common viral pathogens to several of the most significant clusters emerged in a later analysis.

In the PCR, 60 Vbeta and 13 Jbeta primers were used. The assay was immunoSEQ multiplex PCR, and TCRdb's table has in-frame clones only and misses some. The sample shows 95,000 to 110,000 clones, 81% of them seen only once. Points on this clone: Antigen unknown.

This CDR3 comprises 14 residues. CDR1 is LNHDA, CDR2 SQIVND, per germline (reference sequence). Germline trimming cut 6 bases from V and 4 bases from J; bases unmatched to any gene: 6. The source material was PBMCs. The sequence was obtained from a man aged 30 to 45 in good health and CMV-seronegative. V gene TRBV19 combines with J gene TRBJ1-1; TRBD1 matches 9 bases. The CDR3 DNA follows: TGTGCCAGTAGCGATACAGGGGGCGGCACTGAAGCTTTCTTT. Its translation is CASSDTGGGTEAFF. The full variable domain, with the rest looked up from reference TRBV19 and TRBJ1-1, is DGGITQSPKYLFRKEGQNVTLSCEQNLNHDAMYWYRQDPGQGLRLIYYSQIVNDFQKGDIAEGYSVSREKKESFPLTVTSAQKNPTAFYLCASSDTGGGTEAFFGQGTRLTVV.